Below, 17 T cell receptor beta chains from the same sample are listed, as sequenced in a study of blood T cell repertoires in COVID-19. Using immunoSEQ multiplex PCR, the repertoire was profiled, and TCRdb retains in-frame clones only, with some absent. The profile covers roughly 460,000 clones, with around 90% appearing a single time and 0.65% to 1% taken by the ten largest. Sequenced: peripheral blood. Source of these receptors: a man aged 18 to 30 with COVID-19, enrolled during active disease.

The chain uses TRBV15 and TRBJ2-5, with D possibly being TRBD2 (6 bases). The germline V gene encodes CDR1 LNHNV and CDR2 YYDKDF (reference sequence). V lost 1 base to trimming and J lost 7 bases, with 13 bases between them. The CDR3 consists of 14 residues. The CDR3 protein is CATSRGGARGTQYF. In DNA form, the CDR3 reads TGTGCCACCAGCAGAGGAGGGGCGCGGGGGACCCAGTACTTC. The variable domain in full, completed from reference TRBV15 and TRBJ2-5, reads DAMVIQNPRYQVTQFGKPVTLSCSQTLNHNVMYWYQQKSSQAPKLLFHYYDKDFNNEADTPDNFQSRRPNTSFCFLDIRSPGLGDTAMYLCATSRGGARGTQYFGPGTRLLVL.

This clone has a single count. V gene TRBV18 combines with J gene TRBJ2-5; 11 bases agree with TRBD2. Germline CDR1 reads KGHSH; CDR2 reads LQKENI. This CDR3 is built from 16 residues. With 3 bases clipped from V and 2 bases from J, the junction kept 5 bases outside the gene matches. DNA of the CDR3: TGTGCCAGCTCACCGCTCGGGACTAGCGGACAAGAGACCCAGTACTTC. It translates to CASSPLGTSGQETQYF.

The rearrangement uses TRBV2 and TRBJ2-3; TRBD2 matches at 10 bases. The junction had 12 bases not matched to a gene; V was cut back by 8 bases and J by 4 bases. Germline values: CDR1 SNHLY, CDR2 FYNNEI. The CDR3 runs to 16 residues. DNA for the CDR3: TGTGCCAGCTGCCGATCTAGCGGGAGCCCCCCAGATACGCAGTATTTT. Its translation is CASCRSSGSPPDTQYF.

V and J are TRBV24-1 and TRBJ1-1, with 8 bases lining up with TRBD1. CDR1 KGHDR and CDR2 SFDVKD come from the germline V gene. V lost 7 bases, J lost 1 base, and 4 bases stayed unmatched. This CDR3 contains 14 residues. The CDR3 spells CATRADRGNTEAFF. The CDR3 DNA reads as TGTGCCACCAGGGCAGACAGGGGGAACACTGAAGCTTTCTTT.

As for this clone: This sample includes further DNA sequences coding for the same CDR3. V gene TRBV29-1 combines with J gene TRBJ2-3; D perhaps matches TRBD1 (5 bases). CDR3 length: 13 residues. CDR1 is SQVTM, CDR2 ANQGSEA, per germline. V shed 4 bases and J shed 2 bases, with 10 bases lying between them. In nucleotides, the CDR3 is TGCAGCGTTGGGGGCAGAAACACAGATACGCAGTATTTT. This encodes CSVGGRNTDTQYF.

The rearrangement joins TRBV7-2 to TRBJ2-3, with D possibly matching TRBD1 (5 bases). Per the germline V gene, CDR1 is SGHTA and CDR2 is FQGNSA. Trimming removed 5 bases from V and 0 bases from J, with 9 bases in between. The CDR3 is made up of 14 amino acids. The CDR3 is CASSPRQSTDTQYF. In nucleotides, the CDR3 is TGTGCCAGCAGCCCCCGACAGAGCACAGATACGCAGTATTTT.

V and J are TRBV9 and TRBJ2-3, with 8 bases aligning to TRBD2. V was pared by 5 bases and J by 0 bases, with 2 bases of the junction left unmatched. The CDR3 covers 14 residues. CDR1 is SGDLS, CDR2 YYNGEE, per germline. CDR3 DNA sequence: TGTGCCAGCAGTAGCGGGATAAGCACAGATACGCAGTATTTT. Protein sequence: CASSSGISTDTQYF. Variable domain in full (rest from reference TRBV9 and TRBJ2-3): DSGVTQTPKHLITATGQRVTLRCSPRSGDLSVYWYQQSLDQGLQFLIQYYNGEERAKGNILERFSAQQFPDLHSELNLSSLELGDSALYFCASSSGISTDTQYFGPGTRLTVL.

The chain employs TRBV7-3 and TRBJ1-4; a possible D gene is TRBD1 (6 bases). The germline V gene has CDR1 SGHTA and CDR2 FQGTGA. There are 16 residues in the CDR3. Trimming took 4 bases from V and 7 from J, leaving 19 bases between them. CDR3 residues: CASSSNGQFRGEKLFF. The CDR3 DNA follows: TGTGCCAGCAGCTCCAACGGACAGTTCCGGGGTGAAAAACTGTTTTTT.

This sequence joins TRBV3-1 (or the pseudogene TRBV3-2) and TRBJ2-5; 8 bases are a match to TRBD2. In germline, CDR1 is LGHDT, CDR2 YNNKEL (reference sequence). CDR3 length equals 13 residues. The V segment lost 4 bases and the J segment 4 bases; nucleotides outside the gene matches: 2. DNA for the CDR3: TGTGCCAGCAGCCTCGGGGGGGGAGAGACCCAGTACTTC. Residues: CASSLGGGETQYF.

V is TRBV6-1 and J is TRBJ1-5; 7 nucleotides align to TRBD1. The CDR3 is 17 amino acids. Per germline, CDR1 MNHNS and CDR2 SASEGT. The J segment lost 3 bases and the V segment lost 3 bases, leaving 11 bases of the junction unmatched. Here the CDR3 reads CASSDAFRQGVNQPQHF. In DNA, the CDR3 is TGTGCCAGCAGTGATGCCTTCCGACAGGGTGTCAATCAGCCCCAGCATTTT.

This clone was observed a few times. J is TRBJ2-1 and V is TRBV6-6; D unresolved. Trimming removed 8 bases at V and 5 bases at J, with 4 bases between. Germline V CDR1 and CDR2: MNHNY, SVGAGI (reference sequence). The CDR3 totals 10 residues. Here the CDR3 DNA reads TGTGCCAGCGGAGACAATGAGCAGTTCTTC. Translation: CASGDNEQFF.

This chain uses TRBV30 with TRBJ2-7; 10 bases agree with TRBD2. This CDR3 spans 15 amino acids. The ends lost 2 bases at V and 5 bases at J; junction bases unmatched: 9. The germline gives CDR1 GTSNPN, CDR2 SVGIG (reference sequence). CDR3 in DNA: TGTGCCTGGAGTCTAGCGGGAGTGGCAGTCCACGAGCAGTACTTC. Translated: CAWSLAGVAVHEQYF.

CDR3 bases: TGCGCCAGCAGCGGTAGCGGGGACAATGAGCAGTTCTTC. This gives the protein CASSGSGDNEQFF. This chain uses TRBV5-1 with TRBJ2-1, with 8 positions matching TRBD2. V lost 4 bases, J lost 5 bases, and 2 bases stayed unmatched. Germline V gene data show CDR1 as SGHRS and CDR2 as YFSETQ. There are 13 residues in the CDR3.

This chain connects TRBV6-5 to TRBJ1-4; 8 bases are shared with TRBD1. Germline trimming cut 0 bases from V and 7 bases from J; bases unmatched to any gene: 4. Looked up from germline, CDR1 is MNHEY and CDR2 is SVGAGI. CDR3 size: 15 residues. The CDR3 DNA follows: TGTGCCAGCAGTTACTCTTCAGGGGGCATTGAAAAACTGTTTTTT. Its translation: CASSYSSGGIEKLFF.

The chain combines TRBV6-1 with TRBJ1-6, with 7 bases aligning to TRBD1. The CDR3 has 14 residues. The germline gives CDR1 MNHNS, CDR2 SASEGT. V lost 3 bases and J lost 9; bases outside the gene matches: 5. The CDR3 here is CASSDRDSGSPLHF. CDR3 bases: TGTGCCAGCAGTGACCGGGACAGTGGTTCACCCCTCCACTTT.

This chain joins TRBV7-2 and TRBJ2-2; D is undetermined. The germline V gene encodes CDR1 SGHTA and CDR2 FQGNSA. The CDR3 totals 16 residues. With 1 base removed from V and 1 base from J, the gap between germline ends came to 10 bases. The DNA for the CDR3 is TGTGCCAGCAGCTTAGAGTTAGCCCGGAACACCGGGGAGCTGTTTTTT. The encoded protein is CASSLELARNTGELFF.

The chain carries TRBV3-1 (or the pseudogene TRBV3-2) and TRBJ2-7; the match to TRBD2 covers 12 bases. Trimming took 8 bases from V and 5 from J; bases not matched to a gene: 4. This CDR3 comprises 13 residues. Germline V gene lookup returns CDR1 LGHDT and CDR2 YNNKEL (reference sequence). CDR3 in amino acids: CASGLAGTHEQYF. CDR3 DNA: TGTGCCAGCGGACTAGCGGGAACGCACGAGCAGTACTTC.